The rows below give T cell receptor beta chains drawn from one sample of a study of T cells expressing NK-cell markers. TCRdb reanalyzed the 5' RACE reads and collapses them to one entry per CDR3 protein, without DNA. The sample's table shows roughly 450,000 distinct CDR3 sequences. The sequenced sample was blood T cells: a sorted CD56 or NKG2C T cell subset, CD4+ or CD8+ T cells, or bulk PBMC T cells (not recorded which). The receptors were gathered from a woman aged 45-65 years in good health. The CDR3 runs from the conserved cysteine through the conserved F or W.

length,V,J,CDR3
14,TRBV28,TRBJ1-5,CASSVTSGNQPQHF
17,TRBV24-1,TRBJ2-1,CAIGSKKGYRPPHEQFF
13,TRBV15,TRBJ2-5,CATSREFGETQYF
14,TRBV6-1,TRBJ1-2,CASSETRGASGYTF
15,TRBV5-1,TRBJ2-2,CASSPVDRGTGELFF
14,TRBV6-5,TRBJ2-1,CATKGQRTYNEQFF
14,TRBV24-1,TRBJ2-5,CATSDPTEQETQYF
14,TRBV18,TRBJ1-2,CASSPQGQGGGYTF
17,TRBV11-3,TRBJ2-3,CASSYTLAGGRTDTQYF
18,TRBV3-1,TRBJ1-3,CASSQALPTGFSGNTIYF
15,TRBV19,TRBJ2-1,CASSPGQGAPGEQFF
15,TRBV19,TRBJ2-2,CASSIGLTNTGELFF
13,TRBV12-3/TRBV12-4,TRBJ2-3,CASSSQTLITQYF
21,TRBV6-2/TRBV6-3,TRBJ2-1,CASSYPSNLTHRVSTYKEQFF
14,TRBV29-1,TRBJ2-3,CSVEGTGGPDTQYF
19,TRBV27,TRBJ2-5,CASSLGGLRGQGLKETQYF
15,TRBV5-1,TRBJ2-2,CASTLAGLGTGELFF